The 9 T cell receptor beta chains listed next were all sequenced from one sample in a study of cytomegalovirus exposure and HLA in healthy donors. The PCR made use of 60 Vbeta and 13 Jbeta primers. Only in-frame clones appear in the TCRdb table, and some are missing; sequencing was by immunoSEQ multiplex PCR. The sample has 200,000 to 250,000 clones; about four fifths are singletons. Sample: PBMCs. The receptors originated from a man aged 25-45 years in good health and CMV-seronegative.

This clone was seen only a few times. The chain joins TRBV5-1 to TRBJ1-5; the D gene is possibly TRBD1 (6 bases). The CDR3 is made up of 15 amino acids. V gave up 4 bases and J gave up 1 base, with 12 bases separating them. From germline, CDR1 is SGHRS and CDR2 YFSETQ. CDR3: CASSPMDSSNQPQHF. The CDR3 DNA sequence: TGCGCCAGCAGCCCAATGGACAGCAGCAATCAGCCCCAGCATTTT.

This clone turned up a few times. The J gene is TRBJ1-4, the V gene TRBV27, with D possibly being TRBD1 (5 bases). V lost 4 bases to trimming and J lost 7 bases, with 19 bases between them. This CDR3 has 16 amino acids. Germline V gene data show CDR1 as MNHEY and CDR2 as SMNVEV (reference sequence). CDR3 nucleotide sequence: TGTGCCAGCAGTTATGGCCCTGGGGCCAAGGCTGAAAAACTGTTTTTT. It specifies CASSYGPGAKAEKLFF. The whole variable domain, filled in from reference TRBV27 and TRBJ1-4, reads EAQVTQNPRYLITVTGKKLTVTCSQNMNHEYMSWYRQDPGLGLRQIYYSMNVEVTDKGDVPEGYKVSRKEKRNFPLILESPSPNQTSLYFCASSYGPGAKAEKLFFGSGTQLSVL.

This chain joins TRBV19 and TRBJ1-1; no clear D gene. This CDR3 has 12 residues. Germline V CDR1 and CDR2: LNHDA, SQIVND (reference sequence). V lost 7 bases and J lost 1, with 7 bases in between. The CDR3 DNA sequence: TGTGCCAGTACGGAGGGGAACACTGAAGCTTTCTTT. Translated: CASTEGNTEAFF.

The J gene is TRBJ2-7, the V gene TRBV7-2; a weak D match, TRBD1 (5 bases). This CDR3 region has 15 residues. Germline-derived CDR1 and CDR2 are SGHTA and FQGNSA. With 5 bases removed from V and 4 bases from J, the gap between germline ends came to 18 bases. The CDR3 region has the DNA TGTGCCAGCAGCCCGGGCCGCAGGGCCCATTACGAGCAGTACTTC. Protein product: CASSPGRRAHYEQYF.

The CDR3 DNA follows: TGCGCCAGCAGCTTGGATCCGGGACAAGAGACCCAGTACTTC. Its protein is CASSLDPGQETQYF. The chain combines TRBV5-1 with TRBJ2-5; a possible D gene is TRBD2 (5 bases). The V gene lost 0 bases and the J gene lost 2 bases, with 8 bases spanning the gap. The length of the CDR3 is 14 residues. Germline CDR1 is SGHRS and CDR2 is YFSETQ.

CDR3 in DNA: TGTGCCAGCAGTGAATCGGGACTAGCCCCCGGGGAGCTGTTTTTT. Encoded protein: CASSESGLAPGELFF. The chain has TRBV2 and TRBJ2-2; 9 bases match TRBD2. CDR1 and CDR2 from the germline V gene are SNHLY and FYNNEI. There are 15 residues in the CDR3. V trimming: 2 bases; J trimming: 6 bases; junction bases outside the gene matches: 4.

This chain joins TRBV6-1 and TRBJ2-7; TRBD1 matches at 7 bases. V lost 9 bases and J lost 2; bases outside the gene matches: 10. CDR3 length: 14 residues. Germline V gene data show CDR1 as MNHNS and CDR2 as SASEGT. The CDR3 bases are TGTGCCAGTCTGAAGGACAGGCGAGCCTACGAGCAGTACTTC. This encodes CASLKDRRAYEQYF.

This sequence joins TRBV2 and TRBJ2-6, with D possibly matching TRBD1 (6 bases). The germline gives CDR1 SNHLY, CDR2 FYNNEI. Trimming left V 10 bases short and J 1 base short, with 14 bases between. The CDR3 covers 15 residues. CDR3 sequence (DNA): TGTGCCACCAGGGGAAGGGGTTCTGGGGCCAACGTCCTGACTTTC. It encodes CATRGRGSGANVLTF.

The V and J genes are TRBV5-6 and TRBJ1-1, with D possibly matching TRBD1 (6 bases). Per germline, CDR1 SGHDT and CDR2 YYEEEE. Trimming stripped 5 bases from V and 1 base from J, with 24 bases between. CDR3 length equals 18 residues. Here the CDR3 DNA reads TGTGCCAGCAGTTACTCCGGGACACACGTTTATCGGAACACTGAAGCTTTCTTT. Translating gives CASSYSGTHVYRNTEAFF.